A single sample is the source of the 9 T cell receptor beta chains below, sequenced in a study of T cells in Graves' hyperthyroidism and ophthalmopathy. It was RNA transcripts that yielded the amplified TCR beta CDR3 regions. HTBI primers were employed in a first-round RT-PCR of the TCR CDR3. MiXCR, applied by TCRdb to the multiplex PCR reads, yields one record per CDR3 protein. The sample carries more than 450,000 distinct CDR3 sequences, approximately 15% recorded once. Sequencing was done on a sample of blood. The receptor source for this set is a woman aged 40-49 years with Graves' hyperthyroidism.

This clonotype was seen many times. An end of the junction does not agree with germline; a read error may underlie this. The CDR3 loop reads CASSQAGGPGNEQFF. CDR3 nucleotide sequence: TGTGCCAGCAGTCAAGCGGGAGGCCCGGGAAATGAGCAGTTCTTC. The genes are TRBV6-1 and TRBJ2-1; 9 bases are shared with TRBD2. The CDR3 is 15 residues long. Looked up from germline, CDR1 is MNHNS and CDR2 is SASEGT.

This clonotype was observed a handful of times. The CDR3 coding sequence is TGCAGTGCTAGAGATGCGGAGGGCTACAATGAGCAGTTCTTC. Protein sequence: CSARDAEGYNEQFF. The chain recombines TRBV20-1 with TRBJ2-1; D perhaps matches TRBD2 (6 bases). With 0 bases removed from V and 3 bases from J, the gap between germline ends came to 9 bases. Germline lookup yields CDR1 DFQATT and CDR2 SNEGSKA (reference sequence). The length of the CDR3 is 14 residues.

This clonotype was counted ten times or more. The J gene is TRBJ1-2, the V gene TRBV12-3 or TRBV12-4, with 7 bases aligning to TRBD1. J lost 5 bases, V lost 0 bases, and 3 bases had no gene match. CDR3 length: 14 residues. CDR3 nucleotide sequence: TGTGCCAGCAGTTTAGCCGACAGGGCTTATGGCTACACCTTC. As protein: CASSLADRAYGYTF.

There are many counts of this clonotype. CDR3 sequence reads: CASSASGQETQYF. DNA of the CDR3: TGTGCCAGCTCCGCTAGCGGTCAAGAGACCCAGTACTTC. The chain employs TRBV2 and TRBJ2-5; 7 positions match TRBD2. The germline gives CDR1 SNHLY, CDR2 FYNNEI. The CDR3 has 13 amino acids. With 8 bases clipped from V and 2 bases from J, the junction kept 5 bases outside the gene matches. Based on the CDR3 plus reference TRBV2 and TRBJ2-5, the full variable domain is EPEVTQTPSHQVTQMGQEVILRCVPISNHLYFYWYRQILGQKVEFLVSFYNNEISEKSEIFDDQFSVERPDGSNFTLKIRSTKLEDSAMYFCASSASGQETQYFGPGTRLLVL.

The chain joins TRBV11-2 to TRBJ2-7; the D gene is possibly TRBD1 (7 bases). The CDR3 runs 13 residues. V lost 3 bases to trimming and J lost 7 bases, with 13 bases between them. CDR1 SGHAT and CDR2 FQNNGV come from the germline V gene. This chain's CDR3 is CASSLGGQPEQYF. The CDR3 DNA is TGTGCCAGCAGCTTGGGGGGACAGCCGGAGCAGTACTTC.

The sample holds many counts of this clonotype. The genes are TRBV6-1 and TRBJ1-2; no definite D call. The germline V gene encodes CDR1 MNHNS and CDR2 SASEGT. Trimming removed 6 bases at V and 1 base at J, with 21 bases between. The CDR3 is 17 amino acids. In DNA form, the CDR3 reads TGTGCCAGCAGGGGAGGGTATGCCGCGCAACTTAACTATGGCTACACCTTC. Its protein is CASRGGYAAQLNYGYTF.

This clonotype was counted many times. This rearrangement joins TRBV3-1 to TRBJ2-1; TRBD2 matches 7 bases. The CDR3 sequence is 15 residues long. The V gene's germline CDR1 is LGHDT and CDR2 YNNKEL (reference sequence). V was clipped by 2 bases and J by 1 base; unmatched bases: 2. The CDR3 region is CASSQFGGSYNEQFF. Written as DNA, the CDR3 is TGTGCCAGCAGCCAATTCGGGGGGTCCTACAATGAGCAGTTCTTC.

This clonotype was seen at least ten times. This sequence joins TRBV12-3 or TRBV12-4 and TRBJ1-3; no reliable D call. The CDR3 is made up of 16 amino acids. The ends were cut back, 5 bases at V and 0 bases at J, with 14 bases in the middle. For the CDR3, the DNA is TGTGCCAGCAGTGCCCAGACTATTAGCTCTGGAAACACCATATATTTT. This translates into CASSAQTISSGNTIYF.

This clonotype was recorded at least ten times. The chain joins TRBV28 to TRBJ2-7; TRBD1 or TRBD2 may be the D gene (5 bases each). CDR3 size: 14 residues. Germline values: CDR1 MDHEN, CDR2 SYDVKM. The V end was cut by 8 bases, the J end by 0 bases, with 14 bases between. The CDR3, as DNA: TGTGCCAGCTCCGGGACGGAGAGCTCCTACGAGCAGTACTTC. It yields the protein CASSGTESSYEQYF.